This is a list of T cell receptor beta chains from one sample in a study of blood T cell repertoires in COVID-19. TCRdb keeps only in-frame clones here, not all; method: immunoSEQ multiplex PCR. This table holds around 88,000 clones, about 88% found once. Source material: peripheral blood. Receptors originate from a woman older than 75 with acute or convalescent COVID-19. Each CDR3 is given with its conserved first and last residue. A D gene is named only where the DNA matches it firmly. The size of a clone is reported for some rows only, either as once, few or many, or as a class for expanded clones.

D: -; size: -; V: TRBV6-2/TRBV6-3; J: TRBJ1-5; CDR3: CASSYNRVGGNQPQHF; DNA: TGTGCCAGCAGTTATAACAGGGTTGGTGGCAATCAGCCCCAGCATTTT
D: TRBD1; size: once; V: TRBV28; J: TRBJ1-6; CDR3: CASRMGQGAYSPLHF; DNA: TGTGCCAGCAGAATGGGTCAGGGGGCATATTCACCCCTCCACTTT
D: -; size: -; V: TRBV13; J: TRBJ1-6; CDR3: CASSMSYNSPLHF; DNA: TGTGCCAGCAGTATGAGCTATAATTCACCCCTCCACTTT
D: -; size: -; V: TRBV4-2; J: TRBJ2-1; CDR3: CASSQDGQKNNEQFF; DNA: TGTGCCAGCAGCCAAGACGGACAGAAGAACAATGAGCAGTTCTTC
D: TRBD2; size: -; V: TRBV19; J: TRBJ2-2; CDR3: CASTHLRGANTGELFF; DNA: TGTGCCAGTACCCACCTCCGGGGGGCGAACACCGGGGAGCTGTTTTTT
D: TRBD2; size: -; V: TRBV27; J: TRBJ2-1; CDR3: CASSSHSGSSYNEQFF; DNA: TGTGCCAGCAGTTCTCATAGCGGGAGCTCCTACAATGAGCAGTTCTTC
D: -; size: -; V: TRBV13; J: TRBJ2-5; CDR3: CASSSGLQETQYF; DNA: TGTGCCAGCAGCTCGGGACTTCAAGAGACCCAGTACTTC
D: -; size: -; V: TRBV3-1/TRBV3-2; J: TRBJ1-2; CDR3: CASRRGRGTLNYGYTF; DNA: TGTGCCAGCAGACGAGGGAGGGGTACTCTTAACTATGGCTACACCTTC
D: -; size: -; V: TRBV7-8; J: TRBJ1-2; CDR3: CASSKPGLSYGYTF; DNA: TGTGCCAGCAGCAAGCCGGGACTGTCGTATGGCTACACCTTC
D: TRBD1; size: -; V: TRBV6-6; J: TRBJ1-1; CDR3: CASSERTGRDTEAFF; DNA: TGTGCCAGCAGTGAGCGGACAGGGAGGGACACTGAAGCTTTCTTT
D: -; size: once; V: TRBV3-1/TRBV3-2; J: TRBJ1-1; CDR3: CASSRNTEAFF; DNA: TGTGCCAGCAGTAGGAACACTGAAGCTTTCTTT
D: -; size: few; V: TRBV4-3; J: TRBJ2-7; CDR3: CASSQDWAENYEQYF; DNA: TGCGCCAGCAGCCAAGATTGGGCCGAAAACTACGAGCAGTACTTC
D: TRBD1; size: -; V: TRBV18; J: TRBJ1-2; CDR3: CASLTRDRGNYGYTF; DNA: TGTGCCAGCCTCACGCGGGACAGGGGAAACTATGGCTACACCTTC
D: -; size: few; V: TRBV27; J: TRBJ2-7; CDR3: CASRADRNIFYEQYF; DNA: TGTGCCAGCAGGGCGGACAGAAACATTTTCTACGAGCAGTACTTC
D: TRBD2; size: -; V: TRBV6-5; J: TRBJ2-2; CDR3: CAAGGYNTGELFF; DNA: TGTGCCGCGGGGGGTTATAACACCGGGGAGCTGTTTTTT
D: -; size: -; V: TRBV6-5; J: TRBJ1-3; CDR3: CASRRGTYTGNTIYF; DNA: TGTGCCAGCAGAAGAGGGACATACACTGGAAACACCATATATTTT
D: -; size: -; V: TRBV27; J: TRBJ2-7; CDR3: CASSLTGSYEQYF; DNA: TGTGCCAGCAGTTTAACAGGGTCCTACGAGCAGTACTTC
D: -; size: once; V: TRBV7-3; J: TRBJ2-2; CDR3: CASSLEQTANTGELFF; DNA: TGTGCCAGCAGCTTAGAACAGACCGCGAACACCGGGGAGCTGTTTTTT
D: -; size: -; V: TRBV4-3; J: TRBJ2-5; CDR3: CASSQNFGGETQYF; DNA: TGCGCCAGCAGCCAAAATTTCGGAGGAGAGACCCAGTACTTC
D: -; size: -; V: TRBV27; J: TRBJ1-2; CDR3: CASSPRTANYGYTF; DNA: TGTGCCAGCAGTCCCCGGACAGCTAACTATGGCTACACCTTC
D: TRBD1; size: -; V: TRBV20-1; J: TRBJ2-1; CDR3: CSAAGTVEQFF; DNA: TGCAGTGCTGCCGGGACAGTAGAGCAGTTCTTC
D: TRBD2; size: -; V: TRBV7-2; J: TRBJ2-5; CDR3: CASSFQRGARETQYF; DNA: TGTGCCAGCAGCTTTCAGCGGGGGGCGCGGGAGACCCAGTACTTC
D: -; size: -; V: TRBV6-2/TRBV6-3; J: TRBJ1-2; CDR3: CASSYSRGYTF; DNA: TGTGCCAGCAGTTACTCGAGAGGCTACACCTTC
D: TRBD1; size: -; V: TRBV19; J: TRBJ1-2; CDR3: CASTSGQGGYGYTF; DNA: TGTGCCAGTACCTCGGGACAGGGGGGCTATGGCTACACCTTC
D: -; size: -; V: TRBV7-9; J: TRBJ1-2; CDR3: CASSFNRDGYTF; DNA: TGTGCCAGCAGCTTCAACAGGGACGGCTACACCTTC
D: TRBD1; size: -; V: TRBV27; J: TRBJ1-6; CDR3: CASPRPGTGQSPLHF; DNA: TGTGCCAGCCCTCGCCCCGGGACAGGGCAGTCACCCCTCCACTTT
D: -; size: -; V: TRBV7-2; J: TRBJ1-1; CDR3: CASNLRGIDTEAFF; DNA: TGTGCCAGCAACCTTCGGGGTATTGACACTGAAGCTTTCTTT
D: -; size: -; V: TRBV9; J: TRBJ1-3; CDR3: CASSHKQGNTIYF; DNA: TGTGCCAGCAGCCATAAACAGGGAAACACCATATATTTT
D: TRBD2; size: -; V: TRBV2; J: TRBJ2-7; CDR3: CASSEVTTSYYEQYF; DNA: TGTGCCAGCAGTGAAGTAACGACTAGCTACTACGAGCAGTACTTC
D: TRBD1; size: -; V: TRBV7-9; J: TRBJ1-2; CDR3: CASSRIDRDGYTF; DNA: TGTGCCAGCAGCCGAATCGACAGGGATGGCTACACCTTC
D: -; size: -; V: TRBV7-2; J: TRBJ1-1; CDR3: CASSLGLSNTEAFF; DNA: TGTGCCAGCAGCTTAGGGCTCTCGAACACTGAAGCTTTCTTT
D: -; size: -; V: TRBV30; J: TRBJ2-2; CDR3: CAWSSGVGLFF; DNA: TGTGCCTGGTCGAGCGGCGTGGGGCTGTTTTTT
D: -; size: -; V: TRBV4-3; J: TRBJ1-3; CDR3: CASSQDWTRLLSGNTIYF; DNA: TGCGCCAGCAGCCAAGATTGGACAAGGCTCCTCTCTGGAAACACCATATATTTT
D: -; size: once; V: TRBV11-3; J: TRBJ1-1; CDR3: CASSPGRSSTEAFF; DNA: TGTGCCAGCAGCCCAGGGAGGTCGAGCACTGAAGCTTTCTTT
D: TRBD2; size: -; V: TRBV5-1; J: TRBJ2-1; CDR3: CASSGLTSGDYNEQFF; DNA: TGCGCCAGCAGCGGGCTGACTAGCGGGGACTACAATGAGCAGTTCTTC
D: -; size: -; V: TRBV28; J: TRBJ1-5; CDR3: CASSLYSGQGSYF; DNA: TGTGCCAGCAGTTTATACAGTGGGCAGGGGTCGTATTTT
D: TRBD1; size: -; V: TRBV4-3; J: TRBJ2-3; CDR3: CASSQDGGQLSTDTQYF; DNA: TGCGCCAGCAGCCAAGATGGGGGACAGCTGAGCACAGATACGCAGTATTTT